This T cell receptor (beta chain) was identified in a study of T cell responses to AZD1222 COVID-19 vaccine. The length of the CDR3 is 17 residues. V lost 3 bases and J lost 6; bases outside the gene matches: 10. Germline V gene data show CDR1 as LNHDA and CDR2 as SQIVND (reference sequence). Method: immunoSEQ multiplex PCR; TCRdb's copy keeps in-frame clones and lacks some. Counted here are around 140,000 clones, around 93% occurring once; the ten biggest clones make up around 5%. Material: peripheral blood, obtained on day 0 of AZD1222 vaccination. This chain links TRBV19 with TRBJ2-1; TRBD2 agrees at 11 bases. The clonotype originates from an adult in good health. In nucleotides, the CDR3 is TGTGCCAGTAGTATCGACACTAGCGGGAGTTATCCCAATGAGCAGTTCTTC. Translating it yields CASSIDTSGSYPNEQFF.